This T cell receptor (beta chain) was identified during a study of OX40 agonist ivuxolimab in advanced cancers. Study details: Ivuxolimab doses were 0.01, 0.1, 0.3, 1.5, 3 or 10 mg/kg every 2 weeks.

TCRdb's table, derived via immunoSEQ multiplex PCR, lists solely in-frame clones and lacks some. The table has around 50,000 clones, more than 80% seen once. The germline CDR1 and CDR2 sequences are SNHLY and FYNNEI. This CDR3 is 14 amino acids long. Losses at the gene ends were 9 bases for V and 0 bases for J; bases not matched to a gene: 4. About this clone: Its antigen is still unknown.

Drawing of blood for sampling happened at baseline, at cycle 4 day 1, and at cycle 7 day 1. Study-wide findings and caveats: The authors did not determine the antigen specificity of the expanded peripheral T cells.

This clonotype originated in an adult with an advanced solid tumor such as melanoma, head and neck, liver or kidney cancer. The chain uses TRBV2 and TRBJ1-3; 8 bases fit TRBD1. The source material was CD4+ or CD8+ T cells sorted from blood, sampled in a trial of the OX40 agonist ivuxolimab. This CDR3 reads CASLDRGSGNTIYF. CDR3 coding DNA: TGTGCCAGTCTCGACAGGGGCTCTGGAAACACCATATATTTT. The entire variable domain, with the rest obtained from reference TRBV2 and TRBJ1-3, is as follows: EPEVTQTPSHQVTQMGQEVILRCVPISNHLYFYWYRQILGQKVEFLVSFYNNEISEKSEIFDDQFSVERPDGSNFTLKIRSTKLEDSAMYFCASLDRGSGNTIYFGEGSWLTVV.